The text below deals with one T cell receptor beta chain. The TCR beta repertoire was assessed by survey-level immunoSEQ sequencing. Method: immunoSEQ multiplex PCR; TCRdb's copy keeps in-frame clones and lacks some. The sample shows tens of thousands of clones, about 92% of them seen only once. The material sequenced was PBMCs. The sequence came from a man in his forties or fifties with rheumatoid arthritis.

CDR3 DNA: TGTGCCAGCAGCGGCCCGGGACAGGGAAATGAAAAACTGTTTTTT. It specifies CASSGPGQGNEKLFF. The chain carries TRBV9 and TRBJ1-4, with 9 bases identical to TRBD1. CDR1 is SGDLS, CDR2 YYNGEE, per germline. The J segment lost 5 bases and the V segment lost 3 bases, leaving 5 bases of the junction unmatched. This CDR3 is built from 15 residues.